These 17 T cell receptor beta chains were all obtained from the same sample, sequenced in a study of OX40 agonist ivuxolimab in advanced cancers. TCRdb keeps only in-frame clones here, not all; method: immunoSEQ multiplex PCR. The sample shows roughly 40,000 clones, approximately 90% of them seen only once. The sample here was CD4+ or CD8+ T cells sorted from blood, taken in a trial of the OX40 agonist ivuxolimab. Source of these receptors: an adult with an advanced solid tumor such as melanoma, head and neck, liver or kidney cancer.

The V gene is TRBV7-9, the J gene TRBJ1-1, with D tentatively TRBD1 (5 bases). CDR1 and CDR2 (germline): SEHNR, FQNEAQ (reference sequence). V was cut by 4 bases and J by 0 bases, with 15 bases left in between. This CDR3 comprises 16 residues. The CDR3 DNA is TGTGCCAGCAGCTCCCGACAGAGTATTATGAACACTGAAGCTTTCTTT. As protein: CASSSRQSIMNTEAFF.

This CDR3 is CASSLQGQYEQYF. In nucleotides, the CDR3 is TGTGCCAGCAGCTTGCAGGGGCAGTACGAGCAGTACTTC. The chain employs TRBV11-1 and TRBJ2-7; the D gene is possibly TRBD1 (6 bases). The CDR3 extends over 13 amino acids. Germline V lookup: CDR1 SGHAT, CDR2 FQDESV (reference sequence). V lost 3 bases to trimming and J lost 4 bases, with 10 bases between them.

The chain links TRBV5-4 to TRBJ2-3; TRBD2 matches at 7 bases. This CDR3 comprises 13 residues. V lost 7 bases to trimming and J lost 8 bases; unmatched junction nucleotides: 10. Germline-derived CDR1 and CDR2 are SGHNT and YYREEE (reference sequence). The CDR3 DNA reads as TGTGCCAGCGGGGGGGATAGTCGTAGTACGCAGTATTTT. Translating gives CASGGDSRSTQYF.

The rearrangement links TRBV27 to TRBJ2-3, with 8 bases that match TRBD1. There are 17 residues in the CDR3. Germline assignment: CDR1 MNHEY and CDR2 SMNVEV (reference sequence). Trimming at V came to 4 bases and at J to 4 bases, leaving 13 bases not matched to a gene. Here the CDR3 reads CASSSPADRVRADTQYF. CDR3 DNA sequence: TGTGCCAGCAGTTCCCCCGCGGACAGGGTTCGGGCAGATACGCAGTATTTT.

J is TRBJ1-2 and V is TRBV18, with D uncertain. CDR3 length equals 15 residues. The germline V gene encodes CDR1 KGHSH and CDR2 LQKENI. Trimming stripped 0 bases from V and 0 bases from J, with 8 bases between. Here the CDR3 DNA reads TGTGCCAGCTCACCACCAAGGGTAGCTAACTATGGCTACACCTTC. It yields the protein CASSPPRVANYGYTF. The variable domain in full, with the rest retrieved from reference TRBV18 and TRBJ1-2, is NAGVMQNPRHLVRRRGQEARLRCSPMKGHSHVYWYRQLPEEGLKFMVYLQKENIIDESGMPKERFSAEFPKEGPSILRIQQVVRGDSAAYFCASSPPRVANYGYTFGSGTRLTVV.

CDR3 sequence (DNA): TGTGCCTGGAGTGCACTCATGCGTGAGACCCAGTACTTC. Encoded protein: CAWSALMRETQYF. The chain links TRBV30 to TRBJ2-5, with D hard to call. Trimming pared 1 base from V and 5 bases from J, leaving 11 bases between. The CDR3 is 13 residues long. Germline V gives CDR1 GTSNPN, CDR2 SVGIG (reference sequence).

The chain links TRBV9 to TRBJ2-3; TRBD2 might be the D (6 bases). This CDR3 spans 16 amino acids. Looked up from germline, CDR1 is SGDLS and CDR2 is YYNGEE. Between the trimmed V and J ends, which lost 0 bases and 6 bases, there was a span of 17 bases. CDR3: CASSVAPGERADTQYF. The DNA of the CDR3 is TGTGCCAGCAGCGTAGCTCCGGGAGAGCGTGCCGATACGCAGTATTTT. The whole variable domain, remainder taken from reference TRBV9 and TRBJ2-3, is DSGVTQTPKHLITATGQRVTLRCSPRSGDLSVYWYQQSLDQGLQFLIQYYNGEERAKGNILERFSAQQFPDLHSELNLSSLELGDSALYFCASSVAPGERADTQYFGPGTRLTVL.

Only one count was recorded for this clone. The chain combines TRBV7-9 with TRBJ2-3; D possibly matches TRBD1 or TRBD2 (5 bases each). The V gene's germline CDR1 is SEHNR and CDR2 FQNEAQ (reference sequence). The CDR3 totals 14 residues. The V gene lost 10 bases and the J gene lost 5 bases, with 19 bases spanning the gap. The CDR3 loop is CAIRRVGERDTQYF. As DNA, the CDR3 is TGTGCCATCCGACGGGTAGGGGAGCGAGATACGCAGTATTTT.

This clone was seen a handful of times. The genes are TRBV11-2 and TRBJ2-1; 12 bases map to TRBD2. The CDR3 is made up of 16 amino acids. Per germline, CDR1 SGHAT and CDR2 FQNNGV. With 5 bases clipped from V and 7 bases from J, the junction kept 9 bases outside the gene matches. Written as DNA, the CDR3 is TGTGCCAGCAGCCCGCTGCTAGCGGGAGGGAGGAATGAGCAGTTCTTC. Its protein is CASSPLLAGGRNEQFF. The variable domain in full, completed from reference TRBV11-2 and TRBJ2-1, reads EAGVAQSPRYKIIEKRQSVAFWCNPISGHATLYWYQQILGQGPKLLIQFQNNGVVDDSQLPKDRFSAERLKGVDSTLKIQPAKLEDSAVYLCASSPLLAGGRNEQFFGPGTRLTVL.

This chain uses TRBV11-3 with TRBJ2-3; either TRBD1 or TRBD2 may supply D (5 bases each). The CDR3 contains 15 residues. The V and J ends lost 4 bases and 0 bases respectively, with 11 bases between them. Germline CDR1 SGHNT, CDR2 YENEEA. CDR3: CASSSNGGSTDTQYF. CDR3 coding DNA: TGTGCCAGCAGCTCAAATGGGGGTAGCACAGATACGCAGTATTTT.

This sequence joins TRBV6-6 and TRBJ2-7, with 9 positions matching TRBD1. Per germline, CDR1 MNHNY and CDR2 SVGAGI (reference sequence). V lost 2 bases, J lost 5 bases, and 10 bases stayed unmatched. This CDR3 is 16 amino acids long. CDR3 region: CASSYDRSGQGHEQYF. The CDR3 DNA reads TGTGCCAGCAGTTACGATCGGTCGGGACAGGGACACGAGCAGTACTTC.

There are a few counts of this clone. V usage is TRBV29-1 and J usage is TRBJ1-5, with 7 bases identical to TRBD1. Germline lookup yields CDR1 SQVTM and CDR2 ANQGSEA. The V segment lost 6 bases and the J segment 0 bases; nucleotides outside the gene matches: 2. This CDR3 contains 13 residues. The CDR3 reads CSVQGNSNQPQHF. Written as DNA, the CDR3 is TGCAGCGTACAGGGGAATAGCAATCAGCCCCAGCATTTT.

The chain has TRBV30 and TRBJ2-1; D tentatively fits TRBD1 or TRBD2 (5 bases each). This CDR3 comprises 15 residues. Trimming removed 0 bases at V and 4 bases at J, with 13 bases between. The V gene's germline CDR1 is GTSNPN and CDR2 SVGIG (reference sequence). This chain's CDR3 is CAWSVMGRIYNEQFF. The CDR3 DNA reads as TGTGCCTGGAGTGTAATGGGACGGATATACAATGAGCAGTTCTTC. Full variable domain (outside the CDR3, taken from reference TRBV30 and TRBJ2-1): SQTIHQWPATLVQPVGSPLSLECTVEGTSNPNLYWYRQAAGRGLQLLFYSVGIGQISSEVPQNLSASRPQDRQFILSSKKLLLSDSGFYLCAWSVMGRIYNEQFFGPGTRLTVL.

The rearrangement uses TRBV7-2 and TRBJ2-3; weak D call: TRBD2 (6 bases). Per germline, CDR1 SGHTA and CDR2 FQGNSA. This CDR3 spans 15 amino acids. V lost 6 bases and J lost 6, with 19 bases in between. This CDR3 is CASRLMGLAADTQYF. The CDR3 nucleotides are TGTGCCAGCAGGCTTATGGGACTTGCCGCCGATACGCAGTATTTT.

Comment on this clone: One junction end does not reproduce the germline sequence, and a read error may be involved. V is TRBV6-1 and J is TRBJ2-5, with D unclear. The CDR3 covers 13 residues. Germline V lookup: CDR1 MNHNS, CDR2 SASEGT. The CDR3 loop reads CASREETPETQYF. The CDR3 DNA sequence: TGTGCCAGCCGTGAGGAGACCCCAGAGACCCAGTACTTC.

CDR3 residues: CASSRTGTSKKQFF. The CDR3 coding sequence is TGTGCCAGCAGCAGAACCGGGACTAGTAAAAAGCAGTTCTTC. This chain links TRBV5-8 with TRBJ2-1; 8 nucleotides agree with TRBD2. The germline CDR1 and CDR2 sequences are SGHTS and YDEGEE. This CDR3 comprises 14 residues. V shed 4 bases, J shed 11 bases, and the junction held 11 bases outside the gene matches.

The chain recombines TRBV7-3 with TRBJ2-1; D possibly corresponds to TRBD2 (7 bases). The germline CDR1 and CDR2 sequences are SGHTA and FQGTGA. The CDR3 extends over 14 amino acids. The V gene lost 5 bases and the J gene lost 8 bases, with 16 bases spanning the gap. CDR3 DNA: TGTGCCAGCAGCCCCAGGGGCGGGAGCTATGAGCAGTTCTTC. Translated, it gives CASSPRGGSYEQFF. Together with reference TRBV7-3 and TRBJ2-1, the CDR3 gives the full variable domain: GAGVSQTPSNKVTEKGKYVELRCDPISGHTALYWYRQSLGQGPEFLIYFQGTGAADDSGLPNDRFFAVRPEGSVSTLKIQRTERGDSAVYLCASSPRGGSYEQFFGPGTRLTVL.